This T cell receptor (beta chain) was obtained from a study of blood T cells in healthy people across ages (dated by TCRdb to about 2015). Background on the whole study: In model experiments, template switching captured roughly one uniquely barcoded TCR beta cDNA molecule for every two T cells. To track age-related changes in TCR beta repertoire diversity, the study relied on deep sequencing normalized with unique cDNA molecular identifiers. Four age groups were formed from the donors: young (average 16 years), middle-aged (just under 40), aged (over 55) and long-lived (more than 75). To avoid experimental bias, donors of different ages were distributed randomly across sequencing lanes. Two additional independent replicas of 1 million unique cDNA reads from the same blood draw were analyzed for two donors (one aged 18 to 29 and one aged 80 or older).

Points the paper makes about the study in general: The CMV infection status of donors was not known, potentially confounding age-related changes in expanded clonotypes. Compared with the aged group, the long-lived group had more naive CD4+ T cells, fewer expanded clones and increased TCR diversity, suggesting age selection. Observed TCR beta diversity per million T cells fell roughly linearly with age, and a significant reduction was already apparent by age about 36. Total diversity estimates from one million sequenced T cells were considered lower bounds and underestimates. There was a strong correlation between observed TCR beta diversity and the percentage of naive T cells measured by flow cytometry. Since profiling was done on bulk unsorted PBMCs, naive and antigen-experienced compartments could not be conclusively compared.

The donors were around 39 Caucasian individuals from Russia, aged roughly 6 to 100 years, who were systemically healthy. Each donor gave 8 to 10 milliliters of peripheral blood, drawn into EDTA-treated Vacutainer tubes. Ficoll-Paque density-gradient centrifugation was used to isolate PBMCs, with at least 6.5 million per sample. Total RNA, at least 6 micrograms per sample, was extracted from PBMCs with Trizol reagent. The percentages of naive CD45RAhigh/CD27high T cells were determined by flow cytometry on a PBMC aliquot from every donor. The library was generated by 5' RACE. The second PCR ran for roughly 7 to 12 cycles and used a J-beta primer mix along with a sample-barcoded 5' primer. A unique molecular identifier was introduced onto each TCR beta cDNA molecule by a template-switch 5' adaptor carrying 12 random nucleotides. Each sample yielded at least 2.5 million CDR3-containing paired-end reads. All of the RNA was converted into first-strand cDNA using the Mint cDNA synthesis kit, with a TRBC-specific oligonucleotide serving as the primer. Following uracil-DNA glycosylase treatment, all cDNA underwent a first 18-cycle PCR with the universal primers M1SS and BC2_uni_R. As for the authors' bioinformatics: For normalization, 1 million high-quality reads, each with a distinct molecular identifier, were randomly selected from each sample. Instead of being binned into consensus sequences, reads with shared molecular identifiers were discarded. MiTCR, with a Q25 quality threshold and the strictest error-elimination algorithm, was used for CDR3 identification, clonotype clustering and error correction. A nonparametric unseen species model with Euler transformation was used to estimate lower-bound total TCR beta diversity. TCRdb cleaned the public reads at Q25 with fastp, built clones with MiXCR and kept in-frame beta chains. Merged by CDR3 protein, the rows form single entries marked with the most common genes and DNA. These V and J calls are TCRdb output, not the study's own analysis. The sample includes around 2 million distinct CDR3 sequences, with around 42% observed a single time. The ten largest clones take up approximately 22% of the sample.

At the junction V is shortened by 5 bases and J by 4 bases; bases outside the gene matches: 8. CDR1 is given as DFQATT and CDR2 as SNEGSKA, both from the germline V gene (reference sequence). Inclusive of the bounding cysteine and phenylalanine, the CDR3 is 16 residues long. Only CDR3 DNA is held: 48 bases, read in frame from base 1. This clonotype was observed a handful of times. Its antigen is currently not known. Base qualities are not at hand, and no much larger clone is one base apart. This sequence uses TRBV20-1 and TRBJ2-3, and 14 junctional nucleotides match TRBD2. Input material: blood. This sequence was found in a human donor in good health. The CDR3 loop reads CSAERTSGGIADTQYF. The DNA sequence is TGCAGTGCTGAAAGGACTAGCGGGGGGATAGCAGATACGCAGTATTTT.